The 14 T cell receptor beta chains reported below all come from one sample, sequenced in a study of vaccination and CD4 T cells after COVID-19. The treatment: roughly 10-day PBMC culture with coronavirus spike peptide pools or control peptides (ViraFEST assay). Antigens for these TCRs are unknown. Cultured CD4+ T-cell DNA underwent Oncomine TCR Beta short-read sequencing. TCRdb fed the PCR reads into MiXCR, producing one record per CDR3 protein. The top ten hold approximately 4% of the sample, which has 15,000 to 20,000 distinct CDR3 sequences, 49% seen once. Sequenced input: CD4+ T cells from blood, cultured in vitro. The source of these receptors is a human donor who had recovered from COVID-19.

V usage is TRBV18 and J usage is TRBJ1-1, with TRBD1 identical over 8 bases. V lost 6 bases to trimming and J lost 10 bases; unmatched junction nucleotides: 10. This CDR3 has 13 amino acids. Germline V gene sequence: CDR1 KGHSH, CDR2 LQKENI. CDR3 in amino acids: CASSSGQEERAFF. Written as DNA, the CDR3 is TGTGCCAGCTCCTCGGGACAGGAAGAGAGAGCTTTCTTT.

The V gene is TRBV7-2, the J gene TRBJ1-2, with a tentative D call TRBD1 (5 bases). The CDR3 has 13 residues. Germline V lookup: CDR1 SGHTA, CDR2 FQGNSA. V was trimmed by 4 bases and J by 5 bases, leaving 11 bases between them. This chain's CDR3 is CASSSGTVYGYTF. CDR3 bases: TGTGCCAGCAGCTCCGGGACGGTTTATGGCTACACCTTC.

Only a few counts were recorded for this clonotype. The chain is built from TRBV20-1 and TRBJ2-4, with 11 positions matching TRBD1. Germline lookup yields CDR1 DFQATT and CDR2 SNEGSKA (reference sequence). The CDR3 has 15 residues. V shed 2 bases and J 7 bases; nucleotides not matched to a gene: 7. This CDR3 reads CSARPDRGHGNIQYF. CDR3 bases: TGCAGTGCTAGACCGGACAGGGGGCATGGGAACATTCAGTACTTC.

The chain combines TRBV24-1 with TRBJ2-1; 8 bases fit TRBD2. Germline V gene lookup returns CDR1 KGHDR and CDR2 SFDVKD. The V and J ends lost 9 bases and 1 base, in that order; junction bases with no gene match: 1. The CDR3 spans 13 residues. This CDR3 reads CATGGRSYNEQFF. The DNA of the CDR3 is TGTGCCACCGGCGGGAGGTCCTACAATGAGCAGTTCTTC.

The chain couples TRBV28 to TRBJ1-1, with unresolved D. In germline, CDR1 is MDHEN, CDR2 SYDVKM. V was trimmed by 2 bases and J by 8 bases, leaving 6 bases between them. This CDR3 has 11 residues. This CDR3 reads CASSLQGEAFF. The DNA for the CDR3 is TGTGCCAGCAGTTTACAAGGAGAAGCTTTCTTT.

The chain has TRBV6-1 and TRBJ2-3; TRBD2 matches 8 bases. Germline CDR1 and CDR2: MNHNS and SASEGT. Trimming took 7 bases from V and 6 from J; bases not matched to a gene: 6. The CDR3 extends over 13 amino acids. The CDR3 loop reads CASTLTSADTQYF. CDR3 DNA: TGTGCCAGCACCTTGACTAGCGCCGATACGCAGTATTTT.

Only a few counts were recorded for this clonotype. The CDR3 loop reads CSAIQGTANTGELFF. Here the CDR3 DNA reads TGCAGTGCTATCCAAGGGACGGCGAACACCGGGGAGCTGTTTTTT. The chain uses TRBV20-1 and TRBJ2-2; either TRBD1 or TRBD2 may supply D (5 bases each). The V gene lost 4 bases and the J gene lost 0 bases, with 12 bases spanning the gap. Germline assignment: CDR1 DFQATT and CDR2 SNEGSKA (reference sequence). The CDR3 runs to 15 residues.

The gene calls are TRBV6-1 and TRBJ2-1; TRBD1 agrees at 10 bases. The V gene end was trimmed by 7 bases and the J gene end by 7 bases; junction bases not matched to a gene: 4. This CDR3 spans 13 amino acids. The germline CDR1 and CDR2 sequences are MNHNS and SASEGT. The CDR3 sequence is CASKTGGANEQFF. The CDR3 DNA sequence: TGTGCCAGCAAGACAGGGGGCGCGAATGAGCAGTTCTTC.

The CDR3 nucleotides read TGTGCCAGCAGTTTATACGGCAGGGTGAGGGAGCAGTACTTC. Encoded protein: CASSLYGRVREQYF. The chain recombines TRBV27 with TRBJ2-7, with D perhaps matching TRBD1 (5 bases). This CDR3 spans 14 amino acids. The ends were cut back, 1 base at V and 7 bases at J, with 14 bases in the middle. CDR1 and CDR2 (germline): MNHEY, SMNVEV (reference sequence).

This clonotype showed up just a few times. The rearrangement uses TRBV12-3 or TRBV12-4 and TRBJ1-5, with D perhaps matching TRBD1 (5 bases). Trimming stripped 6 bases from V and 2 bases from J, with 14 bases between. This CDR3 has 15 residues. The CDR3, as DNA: TGTGCCAGCAGCGCTGACAGCACTCGCAATCAGCCCCAGCATTTT. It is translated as CASSADSTRNQPQHF.

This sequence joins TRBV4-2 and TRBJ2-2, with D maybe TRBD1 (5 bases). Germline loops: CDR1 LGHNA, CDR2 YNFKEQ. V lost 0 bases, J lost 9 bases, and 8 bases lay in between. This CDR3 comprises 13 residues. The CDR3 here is CASSQDKGRELFF. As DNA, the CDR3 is TGTGCCAGCAGCCAAGATAAGGGGCGGGAGCTGTTTTTT.

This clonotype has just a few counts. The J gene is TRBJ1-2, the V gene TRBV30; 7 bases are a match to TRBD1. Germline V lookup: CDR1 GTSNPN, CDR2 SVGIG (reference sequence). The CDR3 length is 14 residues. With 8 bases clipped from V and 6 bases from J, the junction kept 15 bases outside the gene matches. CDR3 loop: CAQSTPGTANGYTF. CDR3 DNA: TGTGCCCAATCCACCCCCGGGACAGCAAATGGCTACACCTTC.

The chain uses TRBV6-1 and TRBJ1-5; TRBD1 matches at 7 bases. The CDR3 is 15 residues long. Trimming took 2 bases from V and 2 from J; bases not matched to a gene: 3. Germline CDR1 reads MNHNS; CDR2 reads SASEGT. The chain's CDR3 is CASSESGQGNQPQHF. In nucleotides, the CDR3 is TGTGCCAGCAGTGAATCAGGACAGGGCAATCAGCCCCAGCATTTT.

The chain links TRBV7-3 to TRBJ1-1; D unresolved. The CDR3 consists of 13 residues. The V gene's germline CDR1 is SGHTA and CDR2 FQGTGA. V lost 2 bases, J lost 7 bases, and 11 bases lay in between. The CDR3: CASSLASGVEAFF. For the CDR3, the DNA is TGTGCCAGCAGCTTAGCATCCGGGGTTGAAGCTTTCTTT.